The 13 T cell receptor beta chains below all came from one sample that was sequenced in a study of blood T cell repertoires in COVID-19. Sequencing used immunoSEQ multiplex PCR; TCRdb keeps in-frame clones, though not all of them. The profile covers 140,000 or so clones, with 65% to 85% appearing a single time and 8.5% to 9% taken by the ten largest. Source material: peripheral blood. The receptors stem from a man younger than 40 with COVID-19, enrolled during active disease.

The chain joins TRBV5-6 to TRBJ2-5; unclear D gene. The CDR3 is 15 residues long. The V end lost 4 bases, the J end lost 1 base, and 14 bases lay between the germline ends. Germline values: CDR1 SGHDT, CDR2 YYEEEE. The CDR3 DNA is TGTGCCAGCAGCCCCTTACTTCTTTCCCAAGAGACCCAGTACTTC. Encoded protein: CASSPLLLSQETQYF. Combining the CDR3 with reference TRBV5-6 and TRBJ2-5 gives the whole variable domain DAGVTQSPTHLIKTRGQQVTLRCSPKSGHDTVSWYQQALGQGPQFIFQYYEEEERQRGNFPDRFSGHQFPNYSSELNVNALLLGDSALYLCASSPLLLSQETQYFGPGTRLLVL.

The genes are TRBV19 and TRBJ1-2, with a weak D call TRBD1 (6 bases). V lost 6 bases and J 8 bases, leaving 22 bases between the germline ends. The CDR3 is 15 residues long. Germline V gene sequence: CDR1 LNHDA, CDR2 SQIVND (reference sequence). The CDR3 DNA is TGTGCCAGTAGATTCCAGGGGCGCGGTGCAAAGGGCTACACCTTC. Its translation is CASRFQGRGAKGYTF.

V and J are TRBV27 and TRBJ1-6; tentatively, D is TRBD1 (5 bases). The CDR3 sequence is 13 residues long. Trimming left V 2 bases short and J 13 bases short, with 12 bases between. Germline CDR1 reads MNHEY; CDR2 reads SMNVEV (reference sequence). As DNA, the CDR3 is TGTGCCAGCAGTTTAGAGGTCAGGGCGCCCCTCCACTTT. Amino acids: CASSLEVRAPLHF.

The V call is TRBV11-2, the J call TRBJ1-4, with D tentatively TRBD1 (5 bases). Trimming took off 4 bases at V and 0 bases at J, with 21 bases between the two ends. The CDR3 extends over 19 amino acids. CDR1 SGHAT and CDR2 FQNNGV come from the germline V gene. CDR3 region: CASSSPRYRDFATNEKLFF. The DNA of the CDR3 is TGTGCCAGCAGCTCGCCCCGTTACCGGGACTTCGCAACTAATGAAAAACTGTTTTTT.

V gene TRBV19 combines with J gene TRBJ2-2, with 9 bases identical to TRBD2. The CDR3 loop spans 18 amino acids. V lost 7 bases, J lost 4 bases, and 16 bases stayed unmatched. From germline, CDR1 is LNHDA and CDR2 SQIVND (reference sequence). In nucleotides, the CDR3 is TGTGCCAGTACCCGAGGGGGGACTAGCTTCGGTGGCACCGGGGAGCTGTTTTTT. The encoded protein is CASTRGGTSFGGTGELFF.

The rearrangement joins TRBV14 to TRBJ2-5; 9 bases fit TRBD1. This CDR3 is 15 amino acids long. Per germline, CDR1 SGHDN and CDR2 FVKESK. After removal of 5 bases from V and 4 bases from J, the junction contained 8 bases not matched to a gene. The chain's CDR3 is CASSNRDRVLETQYF. The DNA of the CDR3 is TGTGCCAGCAGCAACCGGGACAGGGTATTAGAGACCCAGTACTTC.

The V call is TRBV6-2 or TRBV6-3, the J call TRBJ2-7; tentatively, D is TRBD2 (5 bases). V was shortened by 6 bases and J by 3 bases, with 9 bases between the two germline ends. Germline V CDR1 and CDR2: MNHEY, SVGEGT. The CDR3 has 12 residues. The CDR3: CASSPGDYEQYF. CDR3 DNA sequence: TGTGCCAGCAGCCCCGGGGACTACGAGCAGTACTTC.

The chain employs TRBV18 and TRBJ1-2; a possible D gene is TRBD1 (6 bases). Germline loops: CDR1 KGHSH, CDR2 LQKENI. The CDR3 spans 13 residues. The ends were cut back, 3 bases at V and 5 bases at J, with 10 bases in the middle. The CDR3 DNA is TGTGCCAGCTCACCTGGACAGAGGTATGGCTACACCTTC. Its translation: CASSPGQRYGYTF.

This clone was counted once. The gene calls are TRBV27 and TRBJ1-2; D possibly corresponds to TRBD1 (6 bases). Per germline, CDR1 MNHEY and CDR2 SMNVEV (reference sequence). This CDR3 spans 14 amino acids. The V end lost 6 bases, the J end lost 2 bases, and 13 bases lay between the germline ends. The CDR3 is CASRGTGLNYGYTF. The CDR3 DNA is TGTGCCAGCAGGGGTACAGGGTTGAACTATGGCTACACCTTC.

The chain is built from TRBV5-6 and TRBJ2-2; D is unresolved. The CDR3 contains 17 residues. V gave up 1 base and J gave up 1 base, with 14 bases separating them. Germline CDR1 is SGHDT and CDR2 is YYEEEE. The CDR3 reads CASSLNKVAVNTGELFF. Here the CDR3 DNA reads TGTGCCAGCAGCTTGAATAAAGTCGCAGTGAACACCGGGGAGCTGTTTTTT.

The gene calls are TRBV7-9 and TRBJ1-4, with a tentative D call TRBD1 (5 bases). Germline V gene sequence: CDR1 SEHNR, CDR2 FQNEAQ (reference sequence). Trimming left V 1 base short and J 2 bases short, with 8 bases between. This CDR3 has 15 amino acids. The CDR3 region is CASSLVGGTNEKLFF. The CDR3 bases are TGTGCCAGCAGCTTAGTGGGGGGGACTAATGAAAAACTGTTTTTT.

This sequence joins TRBV5-1 and TRBJ2-5, with 7 bases lining up with TRBD1. CDR3 length: 15 amino acids. Germline loops: CDR1 SGHRS, CDR2 YFSETQ. V was pared by 0 bases and J by 5 bases, with 7 bases of the junction left unmatched. Here the CDR3 reads CASSLEGRGMETQYF. CDR3 DNA sequence: TGCGCCAGCAGCTTGGAGGGCAGGGGGATGGAGACCCAGTACTTC.

This sequence joins TRBV19 and TRBJ1-2, with 8 bases that match TRBD1. The CDR3 is 15 amino acids. J gave up 4 bases and V 3 bases, and 7 bases lay outside the gene matches. CDR1 and CDR2 from the germline V gene are LNHDA and SQIVND (reference sequence). The CDR3 loop is CASSIPGQVSYGYTF. CDR3 nucleotides: TGTGCCAGTAGTATTCCGGGACAGGTGTCCTATGGCTACACCTTC.